What follows are 16 T cell receptor beta chains derived from one specimen sequenced in a study of T cell responses to AZD1222 COVID-19 vaccine. Repertoires were generated with immunoSEQ multiplex PCR, while TCRdb's copy carries only in-frame clones and drops some. Here the sample spans roughly 140,000 clones, 80% to 95% being singletons. The sample in question was peripheral blood, obtained 28 days after the second AZD1222 dose. The receptors come from an adult who received the AZD1222 COVID-19 vaccine.

This chain joins TRBV28 and TRBJ2-1; the match to TRBD2 covers 11 bases. CDR1 is MDHEN, CDR2 SYDVKM, per germline. Losses at the gene ends were 6 bases for V and 6 bases for J; bases not matched to a gene: 13. The CDR3 spans 17 residues. The CDR3 nucleotides read TGTGCCAGCAGCCCTCGGGGGTTAGCGGGAGGGTTCAATGAGCAGTTCTTC. It is translated as CASSPRGLAGGFNEQFF.

This clone appeared a single time. This chain connects TRBV6-5 to TRBJ1-1; D ambiguous. V was clipped by 7 bases and J by 1 base, with 16 bases between them. CDR1 and CDR2 from the germline V gene are MNHEY and SVGAGI. The CDR3 runs 15 residues. The CDR3, as DNA: TGTGCCAGCAACACCCTAGGCGAGGGGAACACTGAAGCTTTCTTT. This translates into CASNTLGEGNTEAFF.

The chain carries TRBV14 and TRBJ1-3; 8 nucleotides align to TRBD1. J lost 0 bases, V lost 5 bases, and 9 bases had no gene match. This CDR3 comprises 17 residues. Germline values: CDR1 SGHDN, CDR2 FVKESK. In DNA form, the CDR3 reads TGTGCCAGCAGCGAAACCGGGACAGGCGGCTCTGGAAACACCATATATTTT. Protein: CASSETGTGGSGNTIYF. Looking up the rest from reference TRBV14 and TRBJ1-3 gives the full variable domain: EAGVTQFPSHSVIEKGQTVTLRCDPISGHDNLYWYRRVMGKEIKFLLHFVKESKQDESGMPNNRFLAERTGGTYSTLKVQPAELEDSGVYFCASSETGTGGSGNTIYFGEGSWLTVV.

The V call is TRBV28, the J call TRBJ1-4; tentative D call: TRBD1 (6 bases). Germline V lookup: CDR1 MDHEN, CDR2 SYDVKM. The CDR3 runs to 16 residues. Between the trimmed V and J ends, which lost 2 bases and 0 bases, there was a span of 10 bases. This CDR3 is CASSLRQAATNEKLFF. CDR3 nucleotides: TGTGCCAGCAGTTTAAGACAGGCTGCAACTAATGAAAAACTGTTTTTT.

This clone was found once. The chain joins TRBV7-9 to TRBJ2-7; 10 positions agree with TRBD2. CDR3 length: 17 amino acids. The germline V gene has CDR1 SEHNR and CDR2 FQNEAQ (reference sequence). V was pared by 5 bases and J by 0 bases, with 10 bases of the junction left unmatched. This CDR3 reads CASSPRGLAGDSYEQYF. DNA for the CDR3: TGTGCCAGCAGCCCACGGGGCCTAGCGGGAGACTCCTACGAGCAGTACTTC.

The J gene is TRBJ2-7, the V gene TRBV28; TRBD1 matches 9 bases. The length of the CDR3 is 14 residues. V was pared by 8 bases and J by 6 bases, with 11 bases of the junction left unmatched. The germline gives CDR1 MDHEN, CDR2 SYDVKM. CDR3 loop: CASVTAQGATEQYF. As DNA, the CDR3 is TGTGCCAGCGTTACCGCACAGGGGGCTACCGAGCAGTACTTC.

The genes are TRBV6-4 and TRBJ2-3; 16 nucleotides align to TRBD2. CDR3 length: 19 residues. The germline CDR1 and CDR2 sequences are MRHNA and SNTAGT. V was clipped by 2 bases and J by 6 bases; unmatched bases: 11. The CDR3 nucleotides are TGTGCCAGCAGTGACGAGGGGACTAGCGGGAGGGCCCTCTTGGATACGCAGTATTTT. This translates into CASSDEGTSGRALLDTQYF.

This chain uses TRBV9 with TRBJ2-7; D not certain. The CDR3 consists of 14 residues. Germline V gene lookup returns CDR1 SGDLS and CDR2 YYNGEE. The V gene lost 0 bases and the J gene lost 2 bases, with 9 bases spanning the gap. The CDR3 sequence is CASSVDPEPYEQYF. CDR3 nucleotide sequence: TGTGCCAGCAGCGTAGATCCAGAGCCCTACGAGCAGTACTTC.

The V gene is TRBV4-1, the J gene TRBJ1-2; D may be TRBD1 (6 bases). The V end was cut by 2 bases, the J end by 5 bases, with 15 bases between. CDR3 length: 15 residues. Germline loops: CDR1 MGHRA, CDR2 YSYEKL. CDR3 bases: TGCGCCAGCAGCCAACGGGACACGAGGCATTATGGCTACACCTTC. Encoded protein: CASSQRDTRHYGYTF.

A remark on this clone: Germline and junction disagree at one end, which may indicate a read error. The chain joins TRBV11-3 to TRBJ2-1; D call uncertain. Germline loops: CDR1 SGHNT, CDR2 YENEEA. The CDR3 runs 11 residues. CDR3 DNA: TGTGCCAGCAGTTTAGCCAATGAGCAGTTCTTC. Amino acids: CASSLANEQFF. Variable domain in full (rest from reference TRBV11-3 and TRBJ2-1): EAGVVQSPRYKIIEKKQPVAFWCNPISGHNTLYWYLQNLGQGPELLIRYENEEAVDDSQLPKDRFSAERLKGVDSTLKIQPAELGDSAVYLCASSLANEQFFGPGTRLTVL.

V is TRBV2 and J is TRBJ2-2; D assignment may be TRBD1 or TRBD2 (5 bases each). CDR3 length equals 17 residues. V was pared by 7 bases and J by 0 bases, with 18 bases between. The germline gives CDR1 SNHLY, CDR2 FYNNEI. The CDR3 nucleotides read TGTGCCAGCACCCTCCCCCGGGGCAAACCGAACACCGGGGAGCTGTTTTTT. Translation: CASTLPRGKPNTGELFF.

The V gene is TRBV19, the J gene TRBJ2-7; maybe TRBD2 (6 bases). This CDR3 has 16 residues. The V and J ends lost 5 bases and 1 base respectively, with 18 bases between them. CDR1 is LNHDA, CDR2 SQIVND, per germline (reference sequence). The CDR3 here is CASSSPGLAESYEQYF. CDR3 DNA: TGTGCCAGTAGTTCTCCCGGTTTAGCGGAGTCCTACGAGCAGTACTTC.

The chain joins TRBV6-5 to TRBJ1-5; D call uncertain. CDR1 MNHEY and CDR2 SVGAGI come from the germline V gene. This CDR3 region has 14 residues. Trimming shortened V by 6 bases and J by 0 bases, and 9 bases separated the two germline ends. The DNA of the CDR3 is TGTGCCAGCAGGAGACACCTTAGCAATCAGCCCCAGCATTTT. Amino acid sequence: CASRRHLSNQPQHF.

This clone was found once. The V gene is TRBV11-3, the J gene TRBJ2-2; no clear D gene. CDR1 is SGHNT, CDR2 YENEEA, per germline. Trimming cost V 8 bases and J 5 bases, with 12 bases left between them. The CDR3 is 13 amino acids. The DNA for the CDR3 is TGTGCCAGCTCGTCAGGTCTAACCGGGGAGCTGTTTTTT. Its protein product is CASSSGLTGELFF.

For this clone: A read error may produce the germline difference seen at one junction end. The chain joins TRBV27 to TRBJ1-2; 7 nucleotides align to TRBD1. The CDR3 contains 14 residues. The V gene's germline CDR1 is MNHEY and CDR2 SMNVEV (reference sequence). CDR3 coding DNA: TGTGCCAGCAGTTTCCCGGGACAGAACTCTGGCTACACCTTC. Protein product: CASSFPGQNSGYTF.

The V and J genes are TRBV6-6 and TRBJ1-6; D unclear. CDR1 and CDR2 (germline): MNHNY, SVGAGI (reference sequence). This CDR3 has 17 residues. The germline V and J ends were trimmed by 5 bases and 4 bases, with 18 bases remaining between them. CDR3 protein: CASSLQLGRMYNSPLHF. The CDR3 nucleotides are TGTGCCAGCAGTCTACAACTAGGACGGATGTATAATTCACCCCTCCACTTT.